A single sample gave rise to the 25 T cell receptor beta chains below, sequenced in a study of early T cells in non-severe SARS-CoV-2 infection. TCRdb independently ran MiXCR on the 5' RACE reads; one entry per CDR3 protein. The sample comprises 75,000 to 80,000 distinct CDR3 sequences, over 8.5% of which are singletons, and approximately 4.8% rests with the top ten. Specimen: whole blood. The receptors here all came from an adult who was a healthcare worker with PCR-confirmed SARS-CoV-2 infection or an uninfected control (not recorded which).

This clonotype showed up many times. This sequence joins TRBV14 and TRBJ2-1, with a weak D call TRBD1 (5 bases). The V end lost 1 base, the J end lost 9 bases, and 13 bases lay between the germline ends. This CDR3 region has 14 residues. CDR1 is SGHDN and CDR2 is FVKESK in the germline V gene. CDR3 nucleotide sequence: TGTGCCAGCAGCCAAGCGGCAGGGTTTTTTGAGCAGTTCTTC. Protein sequence: CASSQAAGFFEQFF.

This clonotype was detected only a few times. This chain joins TRBV9 and TRBJ2-3, with 8 bases lining up with TRBD2. Trimming cost V 4 bases and J 6 bases; bases outside gene matches: 13. The CDR3 is 16 residues long. Per the germline V gene, CDR1 is SGDLS and CDR2 is YYNGEE. The DNA for the CDR3 is TGTGCCAGCAGCCCGATGTTAGCGGGGCTAGATGATACGCAGTATTTT. It encodes CASSPMLAGLDDTQYF.

CDR3 bases: TGTGCCAGCGCCGGGACGGGTACTAGCGGGCCAGCCTTCTTC. Residues: CASAGTGTSGPAFF. The chain combines TRBV9 with TRBJ2-1, with 9 positions matching TRBD2. Germline-derived CDR1 and CDR2 are SGDLS and YYNGEE. The CDR3 is made up of 14 amino acids. The trim removed 7 bases at V and 16 bases at J, leaving 18 bases unmatched.

This clonotype was picked up many times. The rearrangement uses TRBV4-1 and TRBJ2-7; D is possibly TRBD2 (5 bases). Trimming shortened V by 3 bases and J by 7 bases, and 22 bases separated the two germline ends. The germline V gene encodes CDR1 MGHRA and CDR2 YSYEKL. The CDR3 runs to 16 residues. Here the CDR3 reads CASSHGVALFSPEQYF. The CDR3 DNA reads as TGCGCCAGCAGCCACGGGGTGGCACTCTTCAGTCCAGAGCAGTACTTC.

This clonotype was recorded at least ten times. V usage is TRBV15 and J usage is TRBJ2-7; D unclear. Germline CDR1 and CDR2: LNHNV and YYDKDF (reference sequence). CDR3 size: 14 residues. The V end lost 0 bases, the J end lost 3 bases, and 9 bases lay between the germline ends. Here the CDR3 reads CATSRESEYYEQYF. The DNA of the CDR3 is TGTGCCACCAGCAGAGAGTCTGAATACTACGAGCAGTACTTC.

The table lists this clonotype with many counts. V is TRBV18 and J is TRBJ2-1; 13 bases map to TRBD2. Per the germline V gene, CDR1 is KGHSH and CDR2 is LQKENI. This CDR3 contains 20 residues. V lost 3 bases to trimming and J lost 2 bases; unmatched junction nucleotides: 13. This CDR3 is CASSPLGTSGNPRTYNEQFF. The CDR3 nucleotides read TGTGCCAGCTCACCCTTAGGGACTAGCGGGAATCCCAGGACCTACAATGAGCAGTTCTTC. Supplemented by reference TRBV18 and TRBJ2-1, the full variable domain reads NAGVMQNPRHLVRRRGQEARLRCSPMKGHSHVYWYRQLPEEGLKFMVYLQKENIIDESGMPKERFSAEFPKEGPSILRIQQVVRGDSAAYFCASSPLGTSGNPRTYNEQFFGPGTRLTVL.

This clonotype has ten or more counts. The chain joins TRBV20-1 to TRBJ2-1; TRBD2 might be the D (5 bases). V lost 3 bases to trimming and J lost 7 bases, with 7 bases between them. The CDR3 totals 11 residues. Germline V gives CDR1 DFQATT, CDR2 SNEGSKA (reference sequence). For the CDR3, the DNA is TGCAGTGCTAGGCGGGTAAATGAGCAGTTCTTC. It encodes CSARRVNEQFF.

This clonotype was seen a handful of times. The V call is TRBV7-8, the J call TRBJ2-5, with 7 bases identical to TRBD2. The CDR3 spans 18 residues. Looked up from germline, CDR1 is SGHVS and CDR2 is FQNEAQ. V trimming: 5 bases; J trimming: 2 bases; junction bases outside the gene matches: 17. CDR3 protein: CASSPLGLFGGSQETQYF. The CDR3 DNA reads TGTGCCAGCAGCCCCTTGGGACTATTCGGCGGGTCTCAAGAGACCCAGTACTTC.

This clonotype was detected many times. The chain is built from TRBV5-4 and TRBJ2-3, with D perhaps being TRBD1 or TRBD2 (5 bases each). Per the germline V gene, CDR1 is SGHNT and CDR2 is YYREEE (reference sequence). The CDR3 consists of 15 residues. V lost 4 bases and J lost 5, with 17 bases in between. Written as DNA, the CDR3 is TGTGCCAGCAGCCCCGTCCCGGGACCTGGAGATACGCAGTATTTT. Translated: CASSPVPGPGDTQYF.

This clonotype was seen many times. Here the CDR3 reads CASRLIGESGANVLTF. The CDR3 DNA reads TGTGCCAGCAGGCTAATTGGGGAGTCTGGGGCCAACGTCCTGACTTTC. J is TRBJ2-6 and V is TRBV28; a weak D match, TRBD2 (5 bases). Germline V gene data show CDR1 as MDHEN and CDR2 as SYDVKM. Trimming took 6 bases from V and 1 from J, leaving 13 bases between them. This CDR3 region has 16 residues.

The chain uses TRBV20-1 and TRBJ2-5; D gene uncertain. Germline loops: CDR1 DFQATT, CDR2 SNEGSKA (reference sequence). The CDR3 sequence is 12 residues long. V was pared by 3 bases and J by 5 bases, with 10 bases between. CDR3 coding DNA: TGCAGTGCTAGGCTGGCCCGGGAGACCCAGTACTTC. This translates into CSARLARETQYF.

CDR3 amino acids: CASSVGDSLGELFF. The CDR3 DNA is TGTGCCAGCAGCGTAGGGGACAGCCTCGGGGAGCTGTTTTTT. This sequence joins TRBV9 and TRBJ2-2, with 7 bases that match TRBD1. Germline V gives CDR1 SGDLS, CDR2 YYNGEE. Losses at the gene ends were 0 bases for V and 7 bases for J; bases not matched to a gene: 3. The CDR3 has 14 amino acids.

This clonotype was seen a few times. The chain has TRBV6-1 and TRBJ1-2, with D possibly matching TRBD1 (6 bases). The CDR3 is 15 amino acids. The germline V gene encodes CDR1 MNHNS and CDR2 SASEGT. Deletions cut 4 bases from V and 4 bases from J, with 16 bases between. CDR3: CASSGGAGTTYGYTF. In DNA form, the CDR3 reads TGTGCCAGCAGTGGGGGGGCAGGGACGACCTATGGCTACACCTTC.

This clonotype was seen at least ten times. The V gene is TRBV28, the J gene TRBJ2-2; 8 bases are shared with TRBD1. The V and J ends lost 5 bases and 4 bases, in that order; junction bases with no gene match: 3. Germline assignment: CDR1 MDHEN and CDR2 SYDVKM. CDR3 length equals 14 residues. CDR3 DNA sequence: TGTGCCAGCAGTCAGGGGGCCGGCACCGGGGAGCTGTTTTTT. Its translation is CASSQGAGTGELFF.

In its sample, this clonotype was seen many times. The chain couples TRBV3-1 to TRBJ2-7; TRBD2 might be the D (6 bases). This CDR3 region has 15 residues. Trimming removed 4 bases from V and 1 base from J, with 14 bases in between. The V gene's germline CDR1 is LGHDT and CDR2 YNNKEL (reference sequence). CDR3 protein: CASSLIRDSSYEQYF. The CDR3 region has the DNA TGTGCCAGCAGCCTCATACGGGACTCTTCCTACGAGCAGTACTTC.

DNA for the CDR3: TGTGCCAGCAGGGGGACAGGGGTCGAGACCCAGTACTTC. It translates to CASRGTGVETQYF. The J gene is TRBJ2-5, the V gene TRBV27, with 10 bases lining up with TRBD1. V shed 6 bases and J 5 bases; nucleotides not matched to a gene: 3. This CDR3 is built from 13 residues. CDR1 and CDR2 (germline): MNHEY, SMNVEV (reference sequence).

On this clonotype itself: A much larger clone differs by one base, so this may be a read error. The rearrangement joins TRBV7-7 to TRBJ2-7; TRBD1 is a possible D gene (6 bases). There are 13 residues in the CDR3. Germline assignment: CDR1 SSHAT and CDR2 FNYEAQ (reference sequence). DNA for the CDR3: TGTGCCAGCAGCTTCTTCAGGGGAGACGACCAGTACTTC. It encodes CASSFFRGDDQYF.

In its sample, this clonotype was seen a few times. V and J are TRBV3-1 and TRBJ1-3; D unresolved. Germline assignment: CDR1 LGHDT and CDR2 YNNKEL (reference sequence). Trimming left V 0 bases short and J 3 bases short, with 9 bases between. The CDR3 loop spans 15 amino acids. The CDR3: CASSQDGRVGNTIYF. DNA for the CDR3: TGTGCCAGCAGCCAAGATGGAAGGGTTGGAAACACCATATATTTT.

This clonotype was found many times. CDR3 region: CASSVATTSYEQYF. As DNA, the CDR3 is TGTGCCAGCAGCGTAGCTACAACCTCCTACGAGCAGTACTTC. The chain employs TRBV9 and TRBJ2-7; no clear D gene. Trimming took off 0 bases at V and 0 bases at J, with 7 bases between the two ends. CDR1 is SGDLS, CDR2 YYNGEE, per germline. The CDR3 runs to 14 residues.

This clonotype was seen ten or more times. V and J are TRBV7-8 and TRBJ1-4; D is ambiguous. This CDR3 has 16 amino acids. Germline lookup yields CDR1 SGHVS and CDR2 FQNEAQ. Trimming removed 1 base from V and 3 bases from J, with 12 bases in between. The CDR3 protein is CASSLDAAGSNEKLFF. CDR3 in DNA: TGTGCCAGCAGCTTAGACGCGGCGGGGTCTAATGAAAAACTGTTTTTT.

This chain connects TRBV28 to TRBJ2-2; D gene unclear. The ends were cut back, 8 bases at V and 1 base at J, with 14 bases in the middle. CDR1 is MDHEN and CDR2 is SYDVKM in the germline V gene. The CDR3 contains 15 residues. CDR3 amino acids: CASSFGNENTGELFF. The CDR3 DNA sequence: TGTGCCAGCTCCTTTGGCAACGAGAACACCGGGGAGCTGTTTTTT.

This clonotype was recorded at least ten times. The chain uses TRBV18 and TRBJ2-3; D may be TRBD2 (6 bases). Trimming left V 6 bases short and J 1 base short, with 14 bases between. The CDR3 length is 15 residues. Looked up from germline, CDR1 is KGHSH and CDR2 is LQKENI. In DNA form, the CDR3 reads TGTGCCAGCTCCAGACGTAGCGGACGCACAGATACGCAGTATTTT. This encodes CASSRRSGRTDTQYF.

This clonotype has only a few counts. This chain connects TRBV9 to TRBJ2-3; 11 nucleotides align to TRBD2. After removal of 3 bases from V and 5 bases from J, the junction contained 11 bases not matched to a gene. The length of the CDR3 is 17 residues. Germline V lookup: CDR1 SGDLS, CDR2 YYNGEE. CDR3 in amino acids: CASSEELSGRAGDTQYF. CDR3 sequence (DNA): TGTGCCAGCAGCGAAGAACTTAGCGGGAGGGCTGGAGATACGCAGTATTTT.

The V and J genes are TRBV7-3 and TRBJ2-7; D possibly corresponds to TRBD1 (6 bases). The CDR3 loop spans 14 amino acids. Germline loops: CDR1 SGHTA, CDR2 FQGTGA. Trimming took off 3 bases at V and 3 bases at J, with 12 bases between the two ends. The CDR3 spells CASSFRDTHYEQYF. The DNA for the CDR3 is TGTGCCAGCAGCTTCCGGGACACCCACTACGAGCAGTACTTC. The variable domain in full, completed from reference TRBV7-3 and TRBJ2-7, reads GAGVSQTPSNKVTEKGKYVELRCDPISGHTALYWYRQSLGQGPEFLIYFQGTGAADDSGLPNDRFFAVRPEGSVSTLKIQRTERGDSAVYLCASSFRDTHYEQYFGPGTRLTVT.

The chain joins TRBV6-1 to TRBJ2-5; perhaps TRBD1 as D (6 bases). The CDR3 is 16 amino acids. Germline V gene sequence: CDR1 MNHNS, CDR2 SASEGT. Trimming pared 5 bases from V and 1 base from J, leaving 17 bases between. The CDR3 loop reads CASSRGIGQPQETQYF. CDR3 DNA sequence: TGTGCCAGCAGTCGAGGGATAGGACAGCCCCAAGAGACCCAGTACTTC.